These T cell receptor beta chains were read from a single sample in a study of T cells after yellow fever vaccination. A single record per CDR3 protein comes from TCRdb applying MiXCR to the 5' RACE reads. The sample carries approximately 4,300 distinct CDR3 sequences, around 3.8% recorded once. Sequences were derived from PBMCs, either bulk or a sorted T-cell subset (CD4+, CD8+, memory, or dextramer-sorted; not recorded which), sampled 15 days after the yellow fever booster vaccination. The receptors were gathered from a man aged 25-45 years who received the YFV17D yellow fever vaccine. The CDR3 runs from the conserved cysteine through the conserved F or W. A D gene is named only where the DNA matches it firmly. Clone size is stated in some rows and not others, as once, few, many or a class when expanded.

j_call,v_call,d_call,clone_size,cdr3_aa,cdr3_nt
TRBJ1-4,TRBV6-5,NA,many,CASSYRGSTNEKLFF,TGTGCCAGCAGTTACCGGGGTAGTACTAATGAAAAACTGTTTTTT
TRBJ2-4,TRBV28,NA,many,CASSLLGGAKLAKNIQYF,TGTGCCAGCAGTTTACTGGGTGGGGCCAAACTAGCCAAAAACATTCAGTACTTC
TRBJ2-7,TRBV12-3/TRBV12-4,TRBD1,many,CASTLTGDEQYF,TGTGCCAGCACCCTGACAGGGGACGAGCAGTACTTC
TRBJ2-1,TRBV12-3/TRBV12-4,NA,medium-sized,CASAARGEQFF,TGTGCCAGCGCAGCCCGAGGTGAGCAGTTCTTC
TRBJ2-1,TRBV18,NA,medium-sized,CASSPDLGGNEQFF,TGTGCCAGCTCACCAGATCTAGGGGGGAATGAGCAGTTCTTC
TRBJ2-7,TRBV9,NA,many,CASSVRAVPPWEQYF,TGTGCCAGCAGCGTAAGAGCGGTCCCCCCGTGGGAGCAGTACTTC
TRBJ2-1,TRBV20-1,TRBD2,many,CSARGGLAGINEQFF,TGCAGTGCTAGAGGCGGACTAGCGGGTATAAATGAGCAGTTCTTC
TRBJ1-2,TRBV20-1,NA,many,CSAQGYGYTF,TGCAGTGCTCAGGGATACGGCTACACCTTC
TRBJ2-1,TRBV15,NA,medium-sized,CATSPVDNEQFF,TGTGCCACCAGTCCCGTTGACAATGAGCAGTTCTTC
TRBJ1-1,TRBV5-1,NA,many,CASSLPGSGVTEAFF,TGCGCCAGCAGCTTGCCCGGCTCGGGGGTGACTGAAGCTTTCTTT
TRBJ2-5,TRBV5-1,NA,medium-sized,CASSLPNEETQYF,TGCGCCAGCAGCTTGCCAAATGAAGAGACCCAGTACTTC
TRBJ2-7,TRBV19,NA,many,CASSIGGSSYYEQYF,TGTGCCAGTAGTATAGGCGGGTCATCCTACTACGAGCAGTACTTC
TRBJ2-5,TRBV5-6,TRBD2,many,CASSLYYPGLAQIETQYF,TGTGCCAGCAGCTTGTATTATCCGGGACTAGCGCAGATTGAGACCCAGTACTTC
TRBJ1-1,TRBV20-1,NA,few,CSSRSNTEAFF,TGCAGCTCTCGATCCAACACTGAAGCTTTCTTT
TRBJ1-1,TRBV4-3,TRBD1,many,CASSRKTGTTEAFF,TGCGCCAGCAGCCGGAAGACAGGGACCACTGAAGCTTTCTTT
TRBJ2-1,TRBV19,NA,many,CASGTFNEQFF,TGTGCCTCCGGGACGTTCAATGAGCAGTTCTTC
TRBJ2-1,TRBV27,NA,many,CASSLPGLSGNEQFF,TGTGCCAGCAGTCTCCCGGGACTTAGTGGTAATGAGCAGTTCTTC
TRBJ2-7,TRBV27,NA,many,CSTADGGGLYEQYF,TGTTCAACTGCAGATGGGGGCGGACTCTACGAGCAGTACTTC
TRBJ1-2,TRBV6-5,NA,medium-sized,CASSWRDYGYTF,TGTGCCAGCAGTTGGAGGGACTATGGCTACACCTTC
TRBJ2-4,TRBV11-2,NA,many,CASSRVKNIQYF,TGTGCCAGCTCAAGGGTTAAAAACATTCAGTACTTC
TRBJ2-7,TRBV5-1,NA,many,CASSRGELLSYEQYF,TGCGCCAGCAGCCGGGGTGAGCTCCTCTCCTACGAGCAGTACTTC
TRBJ2-1,TRBV20-1,NA,medium-sized,CSARGPTPYNEQFF,TGCAGTGCTAGAGGACCCACACCCTACAATGAGCAGTTCTTC
TRBJ2-6,TRBV5-5,TRBD2,medium-sized,CASSLGTSVGANVLTF,TGTGCCAGCAGCTTGGGGACTAGCGTAGGGGCCAACGTCCTGACTTTC
TRBJ2-5,TRBV20-1,NA,many,CSANVGSQETQYF,TGCAGTGCTAACGTCGGATCCCAAGAGACCCAGTACTTC
TRBJ2-5,TRBV2,NA,many,CASSDLDGWQETQYF,TGTGCCAGCAGTGACTTAGATGGCTGGCAAGAGACCCAGTACTTC
TRBJ2-3,TRBV23-1,NA,large,CASSQITKGQDTQYF,TGCGCCAGCAGCCAAATAACCAAGGGGCAAGATACGCAGTATTTT
TRBJ2-1,TRBV5-1,TRBD2,many,CASSLGLAISYNEQFF,TGCGCCAGCAGCTTGGGACTAGCCATCAGCTACAATGAGCAGTTCTTC
TRBJ2-2,TRBV29-1,NA,many,CSAWTSNTGELFF,TGCAGCGCTTGGACTTCCAACACCGGGGAGCTGTTTTTT
TRBJ1-1,TRBV5-1,TRBD1,many,CASSAHWTGSGAFF,TGCGCCAGCAGCGCTCATTGGACAGGTTCGGGGGCTTTCTTT
TRBJ2-7,TRBV28,TRBD2,many,CASSLSGLAGSYEQYF,TGTGCCAGCAGTTTATCAGGGCTAGCGGGCTCCTACGAGCAGTACTTC
TRBJ2-7,TRBV4-2,NA,NA,CASETWDYEQYF,TGTGCCAGCGAAACATGGGACTACGAGCAGTACTTC
TRBJ2-7,TRBV28,NA,medium-sized,CASSLYYEQYF,TGTGCCAGCAGCCTATACTACGAGCAGTACTTC
TRBJ2-7,TRBV13,NA,NA,CASSPSTRRQSSYEQYF,TGTGCCAGCAGTCCCTCTACCCGCAGACAGAGCTCCTACGAGCAGTACTTC
TRBJ2-1,TRBV5-1,TRBD2,many,CASSLGGTSGTNHNEQFF,TGCGCCAGCAGCTTGGGGGGGACTAGCGGGACTAACCACAATGAGCAGTTCTTC
TRBJ2-7,TRBV29-1,NA,many,CSVGQGLYEQYF,TGCAGCGTTGGGCAGGGACTCTACGAGCAGTACTTC
TRBJ2-7,TRBV12-3/TRBV12-4,NA,medium-sized,CASSRLQGTYEQYF,TGTGCCAGCAGTAGGCTTCAAGGGACCTACGAGCAGTACTTC
TRBJ2-7,TRBV3-1,NA,many,CASSQEWEQYF,TGTGCCAGCAGCCAAGAGTGGGAGCAGTACTTC
TRBJ1-1,TRBV4-3,NA,medium-sized,CASSQERSVEAFF,TGCGCCAGCAGCCAAGAGAGAAGCGTTGAAGCTTTCTTT
TRBJ2-5,TRBV6-2/TRBV6-3,NA,once,CASSYPQETQYF,TGTGCCAGCAGTTACCCCCAAGAGACCCAGTACTTC
TRBJ2-7,TRBV27,NA,many,CASGPYEQYF,TGTGCCAGCGGGCCCTACGAGCAGTACTTC
TRBJ2-5,TRBV10-3,NA,medium-sized,CAISEPRETQYF,TGTGCCATCAGTGAACCTAGGGAGACCCAGTACTTC
TRBJ2-2,TRBV7-2,NA,many,CASSLPSSEELFF,TGTGCCAGCAGCTTACCCAGTTCGGAGGAGCTGTTTTTT